This TCR beta chain is drawn from a study of CD8 T cells in ankylosing spondylitis. Study-wide results and caveats: Clones tied to disease were said to be significantly enriched in matched ankylosing spondylitis synovial fluid. What appeared characteristic of ankylosing spondylitis blood was a TCR beta motif of eight or nine highly homologous variants. Existing reports had already noted some motif variants in reactive arthritis synovial fluid and blood.

Looked up from germline, CDR1 is MDHEN and CDR2 is SYDVKM. Trimming took off 8 bases at V and 5 bases at J, with 18 bases between the two ends. The CDR3 is made up of 14 amino acids. From the 5' RACE reads, TCRdb called clonotypes with MiXCR, one entry per CDR3 protein. The sample has roughly 150,000 distinct CDR3 sequences, roughly 31% seen once. This clonotype was counted a few times. The antigen is undetermined. This clonotype was sampled from a male donor with ankylosing spondylitis. Material for sequencing was synovial fluid, either unsorted or a sorted T cell fraction (not recorded which). The chain employs TRBV28 and TRBJ1-1, with D uncertain. The DNA for the CDR3 is TGTGCCAGCCTGTCCCTGCCAACAGTGACTGAAGCTTTCTTT. Translating it yields CASLSLPTVTEAFF.